This is a list of T cell receptor beta chains from one sample in a study of blood T cells in healthy people across ages. TCRdb processed the 5' RACE reads anew with MiXCR; each CDR3 protein has one entry. The data contain about 1,600,000 distinct CDR3 sequences, roughly 40% of them seen just once; the ten biggest clones take up 7.9%. The specimen was blood. Every receptor here comes from a young woman in good health. Each CDR3 is given with its conserved first and last residue. The D gene is left open where the match is weak. Clone size is given for some rows only: seen once, a few or many times, or a class if the clone is expanded.

j_call: TRBJ2-7
clone_size: NA
v_call: TRBV6-2/TRBV6-3
d_call: NA
cdr3_aa: CASSYSDSWEQYF
cdr3_nt: TGTGCCAGCAGTTACTCCGACAGCTGGGAGCAGTACTTC

j_call: TRBJ2-5
clone_size: few
v_call: TRBV27
d_call: NA
cdr3_aa: CASRLLPLETQYF
cdr3_nt: TGTGCCAGCCGACTCCTACCCTTAGAGACCCAGTACTTC

j_call: TRBJ1-2
clone_size: NA
v_call: TRBV24-1
d_call: TRBD1
cdr3_aa: CATSDGTGVIPYGYTF
cdr3_nt: TGTGCCACCAGTGATGGGACAGGGGTAATCCCCTATGGCTACACCTTC

j_call: TRBJ2-2
clone_size: NA
v_call: TRBV7-9
d_call: TRBD2
cdr3_aa: CASSLGSGISGELFF
cdr3_nt: TGTGCCAGCAGCTTAGGTAGCGGGATCTCCGGGGAGCTGTTTTTT

j_call: TRBJ1-2
clone_size: NA
v_call: TRBV12-3/TRBV12-4
d_call: NA
cdr3_aa: CASSLISIDYGYTF
cdr3_nt: TGTGCCAGCAGTCTTATATCGATTGACTATGGCTACACCTTC

j_call: TRBJ1-1
clone_size: NA
v_call: TRBV29-1
d_call: NA
cdr3_aa: CSAEEGTSGTEAFF
cdr3_nt: TGCAGCGCTGAAGAAGGGACGAGCGGCACTGAAGCTTTCTTT

j_call: TRBJ2-3
clone_size: NA
v_call: TRBV20-1
d_call: TRBD1
cdr3_aa: CSVPDRGRTDTQYF
cdr3_nt: TGCAGTGTTCCCGACAGGGGGCGAACAGATACGCAGTATTTT

j_call: TRBJ2-1
clone_size: NA
v_call: TRBV5-1
d_call: NA
cdr3_aa: CASSPMAVGNEQFF
cdr3_nt: TGCGCCAGCAGCCCAATGGCGGTAGGTAATGAGCAGTTCTTC

j_call: TRBJ2-1
clone_size: NA
v_call: TRBV20-1
d_call: TRBD2
cdr3_aa: CSARDFRREGNEQFF
cdr3_nt: TGCAGTGCTAGAGATTTTAGGCGGGAGGGCAATGAGCAGTTCTTC

j_call: TRBJ2-1
clone_size: few
v_call: TRBV7-6
d_call: TRBD2
cdr3_aa: CASSLWTSGSGNNEQFF
cdr3_nt: TGTGCCAGCAGCTTATGGACTAGCGGGAGTGGGAACAATGAGCAGTTCTTC

j_call: TRBJ1-4
clone_size: NA
v_call: TRBV2
d_call: TRBD1
cdr3_aa: CASRKQGSFEKLFF
cdr3_nt: TGTGCCAGCAGGAAACAGGGGTCTTTTGAAAAACTGTTTTTT

j_call: TRBJ2-1
clone_size: NA
v_call: TRBV9
d_call: TRBD2
cdr3_aa: CASSASGTSGNREQFF
cdr3_nt: TGTGCCAGCAGCGCCTCCGGGACTAGCGGGAACCGTGAGCAGTTCTTC

j_call: TRBJ2-5
clone_size: NA
v_call: TRBV12-3/TRBV12-4
d_call: NA
cdr3_aa: CASANSERYF
cdr3_nt: TGTGCCAGCGCCAACTCCGAGCGGTACTTC

j_call: TRBJ1-1
clone_size: NA
v_call: TRBV27
d_call: NA
cdr3_aa: CASSLNFPLTEAFF
cdr3_nt: TGTGCCAGCAGTTTGAACTTCCCCCTCACTGAAGCTTTCTTT

j_call: TRBJ2-5
clone_size: few
v_call: TRBV24-1
d_call: NA
cdr3_aa: CATSDFLRGHQETQYF
cdr3_nt: TGTGCCACCAGTGATTTTCTCCGGGGACATCAAGAGACCCAGTACTTC

j_call: TRBJ1-2
clone_size: NA
v_call: TRBV2
d_call: TRBD1
cdr3_aa: CASSTGEGNYGYTF
cdr3_nt: TGTGCCAGCAGTACAGGGGAGGGTAACTATGGCTACACCTTC

j_call: TRBJ1-4
clone_size: NA
v_call: TRBV5-1
d_call: NA
cdr3_aa: CASSAKPGPTTNEKLFF
cdr3_nt: TGCGCCAGCAGCGCGAAACCGGGACCTACAACTAATGAAAAACTGTTTTTT

j_call: TRBJ1-4
clone_size: few
v_call: TRBV5-1
d_call: NA
cdr3_aa: CASSLGGGSFGEKLFF
cdr3_nt: TGCGCCAGCAGCTTGGGTGGAGGAAGTTTTGGAGAAAAACTGTTTTTT

j_call: TRBJ2-7
clone_size: NA
v_call: TRBV10-2
d_call: TRBD2
cdr3_aa: CASSESGGRSYNEQYF
cdr3_nt: TGCGCCAGCAGTGAGTCCGGCGGGAGATCCTACAATGAGCAGTACTTC

j_call: TRBJ1-6
clone_size: NA
v_call: TRBV6-5
d_call: NA
cdr3_aa: CASSPPGLHNSPLHF
cdr3_nt: TGTGCCAGCAGTCCCCCGGGACTACATAATTCACCCCTCCACTTT

j_call: TRBJ1-1
clone_size: NA
v_call: TRBV5-1
d_call: NA
cdr3_aa: CASSRGGRGDTEAFF
cdr3_nt: TGCGCCAGCAGCCGAGGGGGGAGGGGGGACACTGAAGCTTTCTTT

j_call: TRBJ1-5
clone_size: NA
v_call: TRBV10-3
d_call: NA
cdr3_aa: CAISAGAADQPQHF
cdr3_nt: TGTGCCATCAGTGCGGGGGCGGCTGATCAGCCCCAGCATTTT

j_call: TRBJ1-6
clone_size: NA
v_call: TRBV5-1
d_call: TRBD1
cdr3_aa: CASSLQGATYNSPLHF
cdr3_nt: TGCGCCAGCAGCTTACAGGGGGCCACCTATAATTCACCCCTCCACTTT

j_call: TRBJ1-2
clone_size: few
v_call: TRBV10-2
d_call: NA
cdr3_aa: CASSEVVGRWEGYTF
cdr3_nt: TGCGCCAGCAGTGAGGTTGTGGGTAGATGGGAAGGCTACACCTTC

j_call: TRBJ2-2
clone_size: few
v_call: TRBV29-1
d_call: NA
cdr3_aa: CSVAGDTGELFF
cdr3_nt: TGCAGCGTTGCTGGGGACACCGGGGAGCTGTTTTTT

j_call: TRBJ1-1
clone_size: NA
v_call: TRBV16
d_call: NA
cdr3_aa: CASSQSKVGNTEAFF
cdr3_nt: TGTGCCAGCAGCCAATCGAAGGTGGGGAACACTGAAGCTTTCTTT

j_call: TRBJ1-4
clone_size: NA
v_call: TRBV2
d_call: NA
cdr3_aa: CASRNGQPYNEKLFF
cdr3_nt: TGTGCCAGCAGGAACGGACAGCCGTATAATGAAAAACTGTTTTTT

j_call: TRBJ2-1
clone_size: few
v_call: TRBV11-2
d_call: TRBD2
cdr3_aa: CASSSPQASGRSYNEQFF
cdr3_nt: TGTGCCAGCAGCTCCCCCCAGGCTAGCGGGAGATCCTACAATGAGCAGTTCTTC

j_call: TRBJ2-5
clone_size: NA
v_call: TRBV12-3/TRBV12-4
d_call: TRBD2
cdr3_aa: CASRRASGEPQETQYF
cdr3_nt: TGTGCCAGCAGGAGAGCTAGCGGGGAGCCACAAGAGACCCAGTACTTC

j_call: TRBJ2-7
clone_size: few
v_call: TRBV12-3/TRBV12-4
d_call: TRBD2
cdr3_aa: CASSLGPSGFSYEQYF
cdr3_nt: TGTGCCAGCAGTTTAGGGCCTAGCGGGTTTTCCTACGAGCAGTACTTC

j_call: TRBJ1-2
clone_size: NA
v_call: TRBV7-2
d_call: NA
cdr3_aa: CASSTDPGADNYGYTF
cdr3_nt: TGTGCCAGCAGCACCGACCCTGGGGCCGATAACTATGGCTACACCTTC

j_call: TRBJ2-1
clone_size: NA
v_call: TRBV3-1
d_call: TRBD1
cdr3_aa: CASSRTGTGLHEQFF
cdr3_nt: TGTGCCAGCAGCCGCACCGGGACAGGGCTGCATGAGCAGTTCTTC

j_call: TRBJ2-7
clone_size: NA
v_call: TRBV4-1
d_call: NA
cdr3_aa: CASSQDLQGSYEQYF
cdr3_nt: TGCGCCAGCAGCCAAGATCTTCAGGGGTCCTACGAGCAGTACTTC

j_call: TRBJ2-3
clone_size: NA
v_call: TRBV20-1
d_call: NA
cdr3_aa: CSAFGAGADTQYF
cdr3_nt: TGCAGTGCTTTCGGCGCAGGGGCAGATACGCAGTATTTT

j_call: TRBJ2-5
clone_size: many
v_call: TRBV7-2
d_call: NA
cdr3_aa: CASSLVGETQYF
cdr3_nt: TGTGCCAGCAGCTTAGTTGGGGAGACCCAGTACTTC

j_call: TRBJ1-2
clone_size: NA
v_call: TRBV3-1
d_call: NA
cdr3_aa: CASSQDSGRYYGYTF
cdr3_nt: TGTGCCAGCAGCCAAGATAGCGGCAGGTACTATGGCTACACCTTC

j_call: TRBJ2-7
clone_size: NA
v_call: TRBV9
d_call: TRBD2
cdr3_aa: CASSVSGNDANEQYF
cdr3_nt: TGTGCCAGCAGCGTGAGCGGGAATGATGCGAACGAGCAGTACTTC

j_call: TRBJ2-4
clone_size: few
v_call: TRBV6-1
d_call: TRBD1
cdr3_aa: CASSEALTGYPLAKNIQYF
cdr3_nt: TGTGCCAGCAGTGAAGCCCTGACAGGGTACCCGTTAGCCAAAAACATTCAGTACTTC